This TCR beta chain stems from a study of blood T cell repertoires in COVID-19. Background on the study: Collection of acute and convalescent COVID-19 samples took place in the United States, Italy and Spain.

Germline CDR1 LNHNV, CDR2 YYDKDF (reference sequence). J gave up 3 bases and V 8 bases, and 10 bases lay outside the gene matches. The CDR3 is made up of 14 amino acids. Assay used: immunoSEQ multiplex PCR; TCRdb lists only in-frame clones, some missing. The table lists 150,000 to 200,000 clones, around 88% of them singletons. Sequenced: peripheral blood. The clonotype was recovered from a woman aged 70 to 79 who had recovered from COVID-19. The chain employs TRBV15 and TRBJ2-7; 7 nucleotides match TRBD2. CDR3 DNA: TGTGCCACCGGGGGGGGGACCCTCGACTACGAGCAGTACTTC. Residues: CATGGGTLDYEQYF.